Reported below is one TCR beta chain. Under the authors' procedure: Amplified reference gene primers provided the basis for estimating nucleated cell counts. The table came from immunoSEQ multiplex PCR; TCRdb's copy has only in-frame clones and leaves some out. Clone size and V and J calls were adopted from that table, with D and trimming inferred from the DNA. Among over 150,000 clones listed, 79% were seen once. The data are from a study of blood T cell repertoires in COVID-19. Across the study: Sample material is recorded as cDNA or gDNA derived from T cells, B-cell-depleted T cells, or PBMCs.

The germline V gene encodes CDR1 SGHDT and CDR2 YYEEEE. This CDR3 is 15 amino acids long. V gave up 3 bases and J gave up 5 bases; unmatched junction bases: 1. Participant-given clinical history determined each cohort assignment. The J gene is TRBJ2-2, the V gene TRBV5-6, with 13 bases aligning to TRBD2. The specimen was PBMCs or T cells enriched from blood (not recorded which). The sequence derives from a woman in her seventies in a cohort exposed to, infected with or recovered from COVID-19 (not recorded which). The CDR3, as DNA: TGTGCCAGCAGCTCGGGACTAGCGGGAACCGGGGAGCTGTTTTTT. Protein: CASSSGLAGTGELFF.